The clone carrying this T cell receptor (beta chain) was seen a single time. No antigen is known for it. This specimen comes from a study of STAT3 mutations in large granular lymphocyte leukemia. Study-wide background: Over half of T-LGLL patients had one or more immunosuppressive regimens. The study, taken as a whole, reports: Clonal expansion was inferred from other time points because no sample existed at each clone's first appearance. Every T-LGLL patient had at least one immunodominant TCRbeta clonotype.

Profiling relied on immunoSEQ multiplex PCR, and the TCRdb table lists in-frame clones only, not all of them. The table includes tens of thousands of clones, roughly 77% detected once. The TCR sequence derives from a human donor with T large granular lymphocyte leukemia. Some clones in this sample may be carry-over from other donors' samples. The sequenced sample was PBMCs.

The chain's CDR3 is CASSMGGPSSYEQYF. As DNA, the CDR3 is TGTGCCAGTAGTATGGGGGGGCCAAGCTCCTACGAGCAGTACTTC. V is TRBV19 and J is TRBJ2-7; maybe TRBD2 (7 bases). Germline CDR1 and CDR2: LNHDA and SQIVND (reference sequence). The CDR3 sequence is 15 residues long. The V end was cut by 3 bases, the J end by 0 bases, with 12 bases between.